The 21 T cell receptor beta chains given below trace back to one sample, sequenced in a study of blood T cell repertoires in COVID-19 (TCRdb year 2020). Library method: the immunoSEQ multiplex PCR assay. In its TCRdb copy, this immuneACCESS table keeps in-frame sequences only and misses some clones. Where compared with another copy, unresolved V genes explain less than half of these, and the others have no known cause. This sample has about 300,000 clones in its table, and 86% of those were observed once. In total, the top ten clones hold about 1.6% of the sample. Sequencing was performed on peripheral blood. The receptors stem from a woman aged 50 to 60 with acute or convalescent COVID-19.

The gene calls are TRBV27 and TRBJ1-5; D not certain. The V and J ends lost 1 base and 4 bases respectively, with 5 bases between them. The CDR3 contains 13 residues. Germline assignment: CDR1 MNHEY and CDR2 SMNVEV (reference sequence). The CDR3 spells CASSLWPNQPQHF. In nucleotides, the CDR3 is TGTGCCAGCAGTTTATGGCCGAATCAGCCCCAGCATTTT.

The chain uses TRBV29-1 and TRBJ2-7; 7 bases agree with TRBD1. After removal of 5 bases from V and 6 bases from J, the junction contained 10 bases not matched to a gene. The CDR3 spans 13 residues. CDR1 and CDR2 (germline): SQVTM, ANQGSEA. CDR3 sequence reads: CSVRRGGNPEQYF. The CDR3 DNA is TGCAGCGTTCGCAGAGGGGGCAACCCCGAGCAGTACTTC.

The rearrangement uses TRBV9 and TRBJ1-6; TRBD1 matches 7 bases. The CDR3 is 15 amino acids. Trimming at V came to 3 bases and at J to 7 bases, leaving 7 bases not matched to a gene. CDR1 and CDR2 from the germline V gene are SGDLS and YYNGEE. For the CDR3, the DNA is TGTGCCAGCAGCGGAGGACAGGCGCGAAATTCACCCCTCCACTTT. This gives the protein CASSGGQARNSPLHF.

V gene TRBV7-8 combines with J gene TRBJ1-2, with D possibly matching TRBD1 (6 bases). Trimming cost V 5 bases and J 3 bases, with 10 bases left between them. The CDR3 contains 13 residues. Germline V gene sequence: CDR1 SGHVS, CDR2 FQNEAQ. The CDR3 loop reads CASSQNRDYGYTF. DNA for the CDR3: TGTGCCAGCAGCCAGAACAGGGACTATGGCTACACCTTC.

This clone was recorded only once. The chain links TRBV7-9 to TRBJ2-2, with D hard to call. CDR1 and CDR2 from the germline V gene are SEHNR and FQNEAQ (reference sequence). This CDR3 spans 13 amino acids. Trimming removed 6 bases at V and 1 base at J, with 6 bases between. The CDR3 loop reads CASSEENTGELFF. CDR3 in DNA: TGTGCCAGCAGTGAGGAGAACACCGGGGAGCTGTTTTTT.

The chain uses TRBV4-1 and TRBJ2-1; 9 bases fit TRBD2. The CDR3 loop spans 14 amino acids. Germline CDR1 MGHRA, CDR2 YSYEKL. With V trimmed by 2 bases and J by 9 bases, 5 bases remained unmatched. CDR3 in DNA: TGCGCCAGCAGCCAAACCCAGCGGGAGGCTGAGCAGTTCTTC. Translated: CASSQTQREAEQFF.

V is TRBV7-6 and J is TRBJ2-1, with 8 nucleotides matching TRBD2. CDR1 is SGHVS, CDR2 FNYEAQ, per germline. The CDR3 contains 15 residues. V was clipped by 2 bases and J by 7 bases; unmatched bases: 7. Here the CDR3 DNA reads TGTGCCAGCAGCTTACAGGCGGGAGGTGAAAATGAGCAGTTCTTC. Protein: CASSLQAGGENEQFF.

As DNA, the CDR3 is TGTGCCAGCAGTTACCCGGAAGACAGGCCCCAGCCCCAGCATTTT. It yields the protein CASSYPEDRPQPQHF. The chain has TRBV6-6 and TRBJ1-5; possibly TRBD1 for D (6 bases). The V end lost 2 bases, the J end lost 7 bases, and 15 bases lay between the germline ends. From germline, CDR1 is MNHNY and CDR2 SVGAGI (reference sequence). The CDR3 contains 15 residues.

The rearrangement uses TRBV7-9 and TRBJ1-1; unclear D gene. CDR3 length: 11 amino acids. The V gene's germline CDR1 is SEHNR and CDR2 FQNEAQ (reference sequence). Deletions cut 1 base from V and 8 bases from J, with 5 bases between. CDR3 residues: CASSLVPEAFF. In DNA form, the CDR3 reads TGTGCCAGCAGCTTAGTCCCGGAAGCTTTCTTT.

The rearrangement uses TRBV28 and TRBJ1-5; possibly TRBD1 for D (5 bases). Germline CDR1 and CDR2: MDHEN and SYDVKM. The CDR3 is 16 amino acids. V shed 2 bases and J shed 7 bases, with 18 bases lying between them. In DNA form, the CDR3 reads TGTGCCAGCAGTTTAGGGTTTGTTGGGGGGGTCCAGCCCCAGCATTTT. Encoded protein: CASSLGFVGGVQPQHF.

The rearrangement uses TRBV7-2 and TRBJ2-4; 11 bases align to TRBD2. This CDR3 has 18 amino acids. V dropped 5 bases and J dropped 0; count of bases not matched to a gene: 9. The germline CDR1 and CDR2 sequences are SGHTA and FQGNSA. CDR3: CASSHNVGLAGAKNIQYF. The CDR3 DNA is TGTGCCAGCAGCCATAACGTTGGACTAGCGGGAGCCAAAAACATTCAGTACTTC.

V gene TRBV5-4 combines with J gene TRBJ1-1; possibly TRBD1 for D (6 bases). This CDR3 is built from 13 residues. Germline CDR1 is SGHNT and CDR2 is YYREEE (reference sequence). The germline V and J ends were trimmed by 0 bases and 6 bases, with 9 bases remaining between them. The CDR3 DNA follows: TGTGCCAGCAGCTTGGCGGCAGGGGCTGAAGCTTTCTTT. Its protein is CASSLAAGAEAFF.

This chain links TRBV10-1 with TRBJ2-1, with 7 bases lining up with TRBD2. Germline V lookup: CDR1 WNHNN, CDR2 SYGVQD (reference sequence). CDR3 size: 14 residues. The V segment lost 2 bases and the J segment 5 bases; nucleotides outside the gene matches: 3. The CDR3 loop is CASSEPTSDNEQFF. As DNA, the CDR3 is TGCGCCAGCAGTGAGCCTACTAGCGACAATGAGCAGTTCTTC.

The V and J genes are TRBV27 and TRBJ2-7, with 11 positions matching TRBD1. Germline CDR1 reads MNHEY; CDR2 reads SMNVEV (reference sequence). V lost 5 bases, J lost 2 bases, and 2 bases stayed unmatched. The CDR3 is 14 amino acids. The CDR3: CASSRDRGAYEQYF. The CDR3 nucleotides read TGTGCCAGCAGTCGGGACAGGGGGGCCTACGAGCAGTACTTC.

The chain carries TRBV18 and TRBJ2-3; 14 bases align to TRBD2. The CDR3 contains 17 residues. CDR1 KGHSH and CDR2 LQKENI come from the germline V gene. The V gene end was trimmed by 3 bases and the J gene end by 5 bases; junction bases not matched to a gene: 7. Here the CDR3 reads CASSPGTSGSGEDTQYF. The DNA for the CDR3 is TGTGCCAGCTCACCGGGGACTAGCGGGAGTGGAGAAGATACGCAGTATTTT.

This chain joins TRBV4-2 and TRBJ2-7; weak D call: TRBD1 (5 bases). Germline assignment: CDR1 LGHNA and CDR2 YNFKEQ. The length of the CDR3 is 18 residues. V was trimmed by 0 bases and J by 1 base, leaving 19 bases between them. The DNA of the CDR3 is TGTGCCAGCAGCCAAGAGGCTGAGACAGCTGGGTTGTCCTACGAGCAGTACTTC. It encodes CASSQEAETAGLSYEQYF.

V gene TRBV10-3 combines with J gene TRBJ1-1, with D unclear. The CDR3 consists of 15 residues. With 6 bases removed from V and 6 bases from J, the gap between germline ends came to 20 bases. Germline V gives CDR1 ENHRY, CDR2 SYGVKD. CDR3 sequence reads: CAISPIIKAGAEAFF. In nucleotides, the CDR3 is TGTGCCATCAGCCCTATAATCAAGGCCGGGGCTGAAGCTTTCTTT.

This rearrangement joins TRBV6-2 or TRBV6-3 to TRBJ1-1, with 10 bases fitting TRBD1. The CDR3 covers 19 residues. Germline V gene data show CDR1 as MNHEY and CDR2 as SVGEGT. J lost 4 bases, V lost 4 bases, and 18 bases had no gene match. The CDR3 bases are TGTGCCAGCAGTTCTCTACCGGGACAGGGGAGGCCGGGGGTCACTGAAGCTTTCTTT. Amino acids: CASSSLPGQGRPGVTEAFF.

The V and J genes are TRBV24-1 and TRBJ1-5; D is unresolved. Germline V gives CDR1 KGHDR, CDR2 SFDVKD. V was pared by 0 bases and J by 8 bases, with 10 bases between. The CDR3 runs 14 residues. The CDR3 DNA is TGTGCCACCAGTGATTTGGGAAACCGGGAGCCCCAGCATTTT. This translates into CATSDLGNREPQHF.

This clone was detected once. At one end, the junction sequence differs from germline, possibly due to a read error. The J gene is TRBJ1-2, the V gene TRBV12-3 or TRBV12-4; possibly TRBD1 for D (5 bases). CDR3 length: 10 residues. The CDR3 is CASSLEDMSF. The CDR3 coding sequence is TGTGCCAGCAGTTTAGAGGACATGAGCTTC.

This chain links TRBV7-9 with TRBJ2-7; 8 nucleotides line up with TRBD1. Trimming cost V 5 bases and J 1 base; bases outside gene matches: 7. In germline, CDR1 is SEHNR, CDR2 FQNEAQ (reference sequence). The CDR3 runs 15 residues. This chain's CDR3 is CASSQNRGASYEQYF. The CDR3 nucleotides read TGTGCCAGCAGCCAAAACAGGGGGGCGTCCTACGAGCAGTACTTC.